This TCR beta chain was profiled in a study of blood T cell repertoires in COVID-19. Study overall: Acute and convalescent COVID-19 samples came from the United States, Italy and Spain. PBMCs, B-cell-depleted T cells, or T cells were the source of the cDNA or gDNA that made up the material.

Germline V lookup: CDR1 SQVTM, CDR2 ANQGSEA. Trimming at V came to 6 bases and at J to 0 bases, leaving 10 bases not matched to a gene. The CDR3 has 16 residues. Per the authors' pipeline: From reference gene primer amplification, estimates of nucleated cell counts were derived. Data came from immunoSEQ multiplex PCR; TCRdb stores just in-frame clones and leaves some out. V and J calls and clone size follow that table, whereas D and trimming were derived from the DNA. Of about 270,000 clones in the sample, about 83% were seen once. This TCR was recovered from a man at least 80 years old with acute or convalescent COVID-19. The chain couples TRBV29-1 to TRBJ2-2, with 7 bases aligning to TRBD1. The sample comprised peripheral blood. The CDR3 sequence is CSVAVYRGSNTGELFF. In DNA, the CDR3 is TGCAGCGTCGCTGTTTACAGGGGTTCGAACACCGGGGAGCTGTTTTTT.